A selection of T cell receptor beta chains follows, all from one sample in a study of CD8+ T cells in alopecia areata. Sequenced by immunoSEQ multiplex PCR; TCRdb stores in-frame clones only, minus some. Seen here are approximately 61,000 clones, around 96% observed once, and the top ten hold about 26%. Sequenced material: CD8+ T cells sorted from blood, taken at week 0. The receptor set was obtained from a human donor with alopecia areata. The CDR3 runs from the conserved cysteine through the conserved F or W. Not every row has a clone size; where given, it reads once, few, many or a size class.

abundance: -; v_gene: TRBV19; len: 16; CDR3aa: CASSPWLTGQTGEQYF
abundance: -; v_gene: TRBV10-3; len: 12; CDR3aa: CAINQGNNEQFF
abundance: -; v_gene: TRBV5-6; len: 13; CDR3aa: CASSRGLNTEAFF
abundance: -; v_gene: TRBV5-1; len: 17; CDR3aa: CASSLTPYRGLTDTQYF
abundance: -; v_gene: TRBV28; len: 12; CDR3aa: CASSFGGSPLFF
abundance: -; v_gene: TRBV29-1; len: 12; CDR3aa: CSVVTPKGEQYF
abundance: -; v_gene: TRBV10-3; len: 13; CDR3aa: CAISEVQGNEQFF
abundance: -; v_gene: TRBV7-3; len: 16; CDR3aa: CASSLLGPGENYGYTF
abundance: -; v_gene: TRBV29-1; len: 12; CDR3aa: CSADRGPYGYTF
abundance: -; v_gene: TRBV15; len: 16; CDR3aa: CATSRTSGTSTDTQYF
abundance: -; v_gene: TRBV7-7; len: 13; CDR3aa: CASSLGQGTEAFF
abundance: -; v_gene: TRBV4-1; len: 16; CDR3aa: CASSQDPGGGTDTQYF
abundance: -; v_gene: TRBV6-1; len: 13; CDR3aa: CASSVDRTYEQYF
abundance: -; v_gene: TRBV15; len: 15; CDR3aa: CATSRALGRQETQYF
abundance: once; v_gene: TRBV30; len: 13; CDR3aa: CAWSAGLDTEAFF
abundance: -; v_gene: TRBV29-1; len: 13; CDR3aa: CSVAPRGYNEQFF
abundance: -; v_gene: TRBV6-5; len: 11; CDR3aa: CASSYGGKLFF
abundance: -; v_gene: TRBV6-5; len: 15; CDR3aa: CASLPQYTGGTEAFF
abundance: -; v_gene: TRBV2; len: 17; CDR3aa: CASSEGGLARAYNEQFF
abundance: -; v_gene: TRBV4-3; len: 15; CDR3aa: CASSQDRGLSGEQFF
abundance: -; v_gene: TRBV6-6; len: 14; CDR3aa: CASSYSGEDYEQYF
abundance: -; v_gene: TRBV7-9; len: 13; CDR3aa: CASSWEALGPLHF
abundance: -; v_gene: TRBV18; len: 15; CDR3aa: CASSPVGLVGTEAFF
abundance: -; v_gene: TRBV5-1; len: 19; CDR3aa: CASSFSPGPQGTSGNEQYF
abundance: -; v_gene: TRBV13; len: 18; CDR3aa: CASSYGPSPDRPSGGYTF
abundance: -; v_gene: TRBV7-9; len: 16; CDR3aa: CASSLASGGTTLEQFF
abundance: -; v_gene: TRBV9; len: 12; CDR3aa: CASSPWDSEAFF
abundance: -; v_gene: TRBV29-1; len: 15; CDR3aa: CSVEGLGQFTYEQYF
abundance: -; v_gene: TRBV7-9; len: 16; CDR3aa: CASSPGRGDSYNEQFF
abundance: -; v_gene: TRBV7-9; len: 12; CDR3aa: CASSYQGEPQHF
abundance: -; v_gene: TRBV7-2; len: 14; CDR3aa: CASSLTTGSTEAFF
abundance: -; v_gene: TRBV7-8; len: 19; CDR3aa: CASSLRWSVSPGGYNEQFF
abundance: -; v_gene: TRBV6-1; len: 14; CDR3aa: CASSDEAGSYEQYF
abundance: few; v_gene: TRBV27; len: 11; CDR3aa: CASRNGVGYTF
abundance: -; v_gene: TRBV7-2; len: 13; CDR3aa: CASSLGLAGTQYF
abundance: -; v_gene: TRBV25-1; len: 11; CDR3aa: CAAGGGTTQYF
abundance: -; v_gene: TRBV5-6; len: 16; CDR3aa: CASSLGSSRVVTEAFF
abundance: -; v_gene: TRBV30; len: 10; CDR3aa: CAWTHTEAFF
abundance: -; v_gene: TRBV4-3; len: 16; CDR3aa: CASSQDGAGGDNEQFF
abundance: -; v_gene: TRBV7-9; len: 15; CDR3aa: CASSSERTGLETQYF
abundance: -; v_gene: TRBV13; len: 12; CDR3aa: CASSNQREKLFF
abundance: -; v_gene: TRBV4-1; len: 14; CDR3aa: CASSQVKNGNTIYF
abundance: -; v_gene: TRBV14; len: 15; CDR3aa: CASSLTSGGGNEQFF
abundance: -; v_gene: TRBV7-6; len: 15; CDR3aa: CASSLMETPLVEQYF
abundance: -; v_gene: TRBV19; len: 15; CDR3aa: CASSTTGTGALEQYF